These 9 T cell receptor beta chains share one sample of origin, sequenced in a study of human T cells and chemical hapten exposure. The time point: patch test 3, about 24 weeks after DPC sensitization. Documented treatment: therapeutic diphenylcyclopropenone sensitization with weekly scalp DPC. One entry per CDR3 protein, called by TCRdb with MiXCR from the RACE reads. The sample holds about 190,000 distinct CDR3 sequences; under 30% are singletons and the top ten take 2.5%. Here the sequenced sample was whole blood, taken in connection with sensitization to the hapten diphenylcyclopropenone (DPC). Receptors were obtained from a middle-aged woman with alopecia areata. Some clones in this sample may be carry-over from other donors' samples.

This clonotype turned up a few times. The CDR3 coding sequence is TGTGCCAGCATTATGAGCGGAGCTTCAGAGACCCAGTACTTC. Translated, it gives CASIMSGASETQYF. The genes are TRBV6-2 or TRBV6-3 and TRBJ2-5; a possible D gene is TRBD2 (5 bases). The germline V gene encodes CDR1 MNHEY and CDR2 SVGEGT. The CDR3 sequence is 14 residues long. Trimming took off 7 bases at V and 4 bases at J, with 16 bases between the two ends.

This clonotype was counted only a few times. The chain links TRBV29-1 to TRBJ1-5; 10 bases are shared with TRBD1. With 5 bases clipped from V and 4 bases from J, the junction kept 5 bases outside the gene matches. The length of the CDR3 is 14 residues. CDR1 SQVTM and CDR2 ANQGSEA come from the germline V gene. In DNA form, the CDR3 reads TGCAGCGTTACCGGGACAGGGGTGAATCAGCCCCAGCATTTT. It encodes CSVTGTGVNQPQHF.

Here the CDR3 reads CAISDPDWVAGGPRSYEQYF. CDR3 sequence (DNA): TGTGCCATCAGTGATCCTGACTGGGTAGCGGGAGGGCCCCGCTCCTACGAGCAGTACTTC. The genes are TRBV10-3 and TRBJ2-7; 11 bases map to TRBD2. The germline V gene encodes CDR1 ENHRY and CDR2 SYGVKD. After removal of 3 bases from V and 0 bases from J, the junction contained 16 bases not matched to a gene. This CDR3 contains 20 residues.

The V and J genes are TRBV7-9 and TRBJ1-3, with D possibly being TRBD1 (5 bases). Trimming shortened V by 3 bases and J by 13 bases, and 19 bases separated the two germline ends. Germline assignment: CDR1 SEHNR and CDR2 FQNEAQ (reference sequence). This CDR3 has 14 amino acids. CDR3 loop: CASSFGAAGSSIYF. The DNA for the CDR3 is TGTGCCAGCAGCTTTGGGGCCGCCGGGTCATCTATATATTTT.

The CDR3 sequence is CASSPPAGGGGYGYTF. Written as DNA, the CDR3 is TGTGCCAGCAGTCCACCCGCAGGGGGCGGCGGCTATGGCTACACCTTC. This chain joins TRBV28 and TRBJ1-2; 8 positions agree with TRBD1. This CDR3 spans 16 amino acids. Trimming removed 5 bases from V and 4 bases from J; junction bases left unmatched: 12. Germline V lookup: CDR1 MDHEN, CDR2 SYDVKM.

The chain employs TRBV27 and TRBJ1-1, with 8 bases lining up with TRBD1. The CDR3 length is 13 residues. With V trimmed by 5 bases and J by 8 bases, 7 bases remained unmatched. CDR1 and CDR2 (germline): MNHEY, SMNVEV (reference sequence). CDR3 nucleotide sequence: TGTGCCAGCAGTCCCCAGGGGGCGCGAGAAGCTTTCTTT. Its translation: CASSPQGAREAFF.

The chain links TRBV6-6 to TRBJ1-6; tentative D call: TRBD1 (5 bases). The germline V gene encodes CDR1 MNHNY and CDR2 SVGAGI (reference sequence). This CDR3 is built from 15 residues. Deletions cut 6 bases from V and 10 bases from J, with 19 bases between. Written as DNA, the CDR3 is TGTGCCAGCAGCCCGGACCAGGGTGCTTGGTCACCCCTCCACTTT. Its protein is CASSPDQGAWSPLHF.

This clonotype was counted a few times. The chain has TRBV4-3 and TRBJ2-3; the D is unclear. The CDR3 spans 16 residues. The V end was cut by 0 bases, the J end by 4 bases, with 14 bases between. Germline assignment: CDR1 LGHNA and CDR2 YSLEER. CDR3 amino acids: CASSQELREVPDTQYF. The CDR3 DNA reads TGCGCCAGCAGCCAAGAGTTGAGAGAGGTGCCAGATACGCAGTATTTT.

The sample holds many counts of this clonotype. V is TRBV29-1 and J is TRBJ1-4; D not resolved. There are 12 residues in the CDR3. Germline CDR1 and CDR2: SQVTM and ANQGSEA. Trimming stripped 4 bases from V and 0 bases from J, with 3 bases between. CDR3 sequence: CSVAATNEKLFF. The CDR3 nucleotides read TGCAGCGTTGCCGCAACTAATGAAAAACTGTTTTTT.